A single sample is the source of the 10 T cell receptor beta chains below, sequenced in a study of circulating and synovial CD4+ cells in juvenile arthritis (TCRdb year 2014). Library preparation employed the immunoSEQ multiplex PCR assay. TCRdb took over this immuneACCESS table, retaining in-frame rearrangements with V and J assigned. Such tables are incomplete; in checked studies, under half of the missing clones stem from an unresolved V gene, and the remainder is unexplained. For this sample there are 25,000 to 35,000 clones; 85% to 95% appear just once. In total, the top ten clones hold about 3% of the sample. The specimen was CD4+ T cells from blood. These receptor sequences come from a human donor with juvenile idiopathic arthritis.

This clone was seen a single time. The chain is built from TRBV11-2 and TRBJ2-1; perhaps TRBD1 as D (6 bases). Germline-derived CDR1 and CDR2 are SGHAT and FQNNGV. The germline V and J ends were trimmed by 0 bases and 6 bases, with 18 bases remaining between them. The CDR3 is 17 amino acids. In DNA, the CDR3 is TGTGCCAGCAGCTTAGATAACGACTCAGCGGACAGCAATGAGCAGTTCTTC. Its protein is CASSLDNDSADSNEQFF.

In nucleotides, the CDR3 is TGTGCCAGCAGCCTGGGACAGGGGGTGACCTACGAGCAGTACTTC. This encodes CASSLGQGVTYEQYF. This rearrangement joins TRBV7-9 to TRBJ2-5; 11 nucleotides align to TRBD1. The J call is uncertain, as TRBJ2-7 better fits the DNA end. The germline V gene encodes CDR1 SEHNR and CDR2 FQNEAQ (reference sequence). The CDR3 is made up of 15 amino acids.

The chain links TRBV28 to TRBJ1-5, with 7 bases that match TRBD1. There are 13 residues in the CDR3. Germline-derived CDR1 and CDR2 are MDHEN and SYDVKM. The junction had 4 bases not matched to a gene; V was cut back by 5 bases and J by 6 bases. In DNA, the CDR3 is TGTGCCAGCAGTGACAGGGTACTTCAGCCCCAGCATTTT. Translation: CASSDRVLQPQHF. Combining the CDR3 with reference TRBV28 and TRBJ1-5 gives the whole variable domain DVKVTQSSRYLVKRTGEKVFLECVQDMDHENMFWYRQDPGLGLRLIYFSYDVKMKEKGDIPEGYSVSREKKERFSLILESASTNQTSMYLCASSDRVLQPQHFGDGTRLSIL.

The CDR3 DNA is TGCAGCGTTGAATCGGGGGGCGCGATAGACTATGGCTACACCTTC. This gives the protein CSVESGGAIDYGYTF. The chain carries TRBV29-1 and TRBJ1-2; a possible D gene is TRBD1 (6 bases). From germline, CDR1 is SQVTM and CDR2 ANQGSEA. V was clipped by 2 bases and J by 3 bases, with 16 bases between them. The CDR3 runs to 15 residues.

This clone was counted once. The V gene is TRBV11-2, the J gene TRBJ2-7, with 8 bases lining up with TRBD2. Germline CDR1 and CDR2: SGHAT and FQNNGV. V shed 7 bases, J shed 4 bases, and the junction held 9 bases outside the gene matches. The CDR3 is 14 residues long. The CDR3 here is CASTSPSSGYEQYF. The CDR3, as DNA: TGTGCCAGCACCTCCCCCTCTAGCGGGTACGAGCAGTACTTC.

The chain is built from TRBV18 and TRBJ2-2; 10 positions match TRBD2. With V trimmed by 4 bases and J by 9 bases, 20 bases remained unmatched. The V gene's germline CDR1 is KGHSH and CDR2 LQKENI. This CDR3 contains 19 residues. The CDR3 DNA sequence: TGTGCCAGCTCACTGTCGCATACTAGCGGGATCCTATCACACCGGGAGCTGTTTTTT. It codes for CASSLSHTSGILSHRELFF.

CDR3 nucleotides: TGTGCCAGCAGTGGGGCTAACACCGGGGAGCTGTTTTTT. It encodes CASSGANTGELFF. The V call is TRBV6-5, the J call TRBJ2-2, with D possibly being TRBD1 (5 bases). This CDR3 has 13 amino acids. The V gene's germline CDR1 is MNHEY and CDR2 SVGAGI. Trimming left V 5 bases short and J 2 bases short, with 6 bases between.

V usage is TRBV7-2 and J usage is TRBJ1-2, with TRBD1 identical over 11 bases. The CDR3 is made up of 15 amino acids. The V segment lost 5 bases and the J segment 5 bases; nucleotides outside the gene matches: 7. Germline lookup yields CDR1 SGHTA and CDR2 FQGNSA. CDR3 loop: CASSPGQGAGYGYTF. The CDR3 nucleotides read TGTGCCAGCAGCCCAGGACAGGGGGCGGGATATGGCTACACCTTC.

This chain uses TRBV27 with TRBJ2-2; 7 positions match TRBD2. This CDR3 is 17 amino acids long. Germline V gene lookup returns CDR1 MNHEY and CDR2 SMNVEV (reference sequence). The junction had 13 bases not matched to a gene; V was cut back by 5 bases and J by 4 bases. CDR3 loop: CASSVRVLAGVTGELFF. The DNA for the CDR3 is TGTGCCAGCAGTGTCCGGGTACTGGCGGGAGTCACCGGGGAGCTGTTTTTT.

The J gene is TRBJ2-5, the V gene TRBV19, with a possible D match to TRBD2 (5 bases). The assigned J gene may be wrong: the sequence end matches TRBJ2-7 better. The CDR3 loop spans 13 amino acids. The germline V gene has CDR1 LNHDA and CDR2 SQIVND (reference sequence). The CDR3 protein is CASSLGLSYEQYF. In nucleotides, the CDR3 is TGTGCCAGTAGTCTAGGACTCAGCTACGAGCAGTACTTC.